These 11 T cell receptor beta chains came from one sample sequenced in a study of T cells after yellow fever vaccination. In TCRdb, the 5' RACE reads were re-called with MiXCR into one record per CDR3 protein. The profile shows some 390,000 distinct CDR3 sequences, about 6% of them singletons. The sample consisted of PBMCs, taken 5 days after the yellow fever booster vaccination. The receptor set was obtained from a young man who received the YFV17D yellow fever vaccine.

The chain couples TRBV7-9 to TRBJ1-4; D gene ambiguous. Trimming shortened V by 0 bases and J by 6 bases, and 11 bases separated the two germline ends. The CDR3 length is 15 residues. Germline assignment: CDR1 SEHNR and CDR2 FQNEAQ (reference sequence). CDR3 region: CASSLAVAIHEKLFF. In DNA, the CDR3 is TGTGCCAGCAGCTTAGCGGTCGCAATCCATGAAAAACTGTTTTTT.

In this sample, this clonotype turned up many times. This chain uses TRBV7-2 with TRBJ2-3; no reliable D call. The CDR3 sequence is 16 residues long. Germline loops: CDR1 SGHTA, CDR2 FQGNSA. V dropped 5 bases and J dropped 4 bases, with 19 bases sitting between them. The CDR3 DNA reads TGTGCCAGCAGCCTGCAACCTTTTGTAGCTTCAGATACGCAGTATTTT. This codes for CASSLQPFVASDTQYF.

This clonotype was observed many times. This chain's CDR3 is CASSLVELAGDRNEQFF. The CDR3 DNA sequence: TGTGCCAGCAGCTTAGTGGAGTTAGCGGGAGATCGCAATGAGCAGTTCTTC. This sequence joins TRBV7-2 and TRBJ2-1, with 9 bases aligning to TRBD2. The CDR3 is made up of 17 amino acids. Losses at the gene ends were 1 base for V and 6 bases for J; bases not matched to a gene: 10. Germline V gene sequence: CDR1 SGHTA, CDR2 FQGNSA. Together with reference TRBV7-2 and TRBJ2-1, the CDR3 gives the full variable domain: GAGVSQSPSNKVTEKGKDVELRCDPISGHTALYWYRQSLGQGLEFLIYFQGNSAPDKSGLPSDRFSAERTGGSVSTLTIQRTQQEDSAVYLCASSLVELAGDRNEQFFGPGTRLTVL.

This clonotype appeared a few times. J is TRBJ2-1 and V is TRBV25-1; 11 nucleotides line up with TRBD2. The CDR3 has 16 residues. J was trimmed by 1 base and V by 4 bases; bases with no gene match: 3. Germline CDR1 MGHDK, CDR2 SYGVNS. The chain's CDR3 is CASSGGTSGSYNEQFF. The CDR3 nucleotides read TGTGCCAGCAGTGGGGGGACTAGCGGATCCTACAATGAGCAGTTCTTC. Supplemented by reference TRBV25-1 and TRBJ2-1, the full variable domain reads EADIYQTPRYLVIGTGKKITLECSQTMGHDKMYWYQQDPGMELHLIHYSYGVNSTEKGDLSSESTVSRIRTEHFPLTLESARPSHTSQYLCASSGGTSGSYNEQFFGPGTRLTVL.

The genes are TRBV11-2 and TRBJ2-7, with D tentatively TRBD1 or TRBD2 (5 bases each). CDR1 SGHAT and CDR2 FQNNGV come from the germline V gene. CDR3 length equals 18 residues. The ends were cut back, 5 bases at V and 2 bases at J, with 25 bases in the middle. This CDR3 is CASSPFRLWDDDPYEQYF. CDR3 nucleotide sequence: TGTGCCAGCAGCCCATTCCGGTTGTGGGACGATGATCCCTACGAGCAGTACTTC.

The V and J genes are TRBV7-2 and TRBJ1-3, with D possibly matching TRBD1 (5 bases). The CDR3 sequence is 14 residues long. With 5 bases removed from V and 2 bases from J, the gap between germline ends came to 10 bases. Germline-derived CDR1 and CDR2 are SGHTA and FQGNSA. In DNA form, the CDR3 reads TGTGCCAGCAGCCTGGGGGAAGCTGGAAACACCATATATTTT. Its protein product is CASSLGEAGNTIYF.

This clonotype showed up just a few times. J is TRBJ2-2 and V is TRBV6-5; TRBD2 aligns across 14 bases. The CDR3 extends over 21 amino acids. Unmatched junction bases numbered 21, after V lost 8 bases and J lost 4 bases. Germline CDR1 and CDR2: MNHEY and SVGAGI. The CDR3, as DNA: TGTGCCAGCTCTGGGAGGGCAGACGGGACTAGCGGGAGATGGGCCACCGGGGAGCTGTTTTTT. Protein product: CASSGRADGTSGRWATGELFF.

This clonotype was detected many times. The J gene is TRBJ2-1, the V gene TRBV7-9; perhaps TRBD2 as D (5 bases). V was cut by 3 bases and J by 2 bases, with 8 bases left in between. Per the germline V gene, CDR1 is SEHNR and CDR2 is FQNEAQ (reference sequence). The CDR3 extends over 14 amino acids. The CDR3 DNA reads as TGTGCCAGCAGCTTTCTAGCAGCCTACAATGAGCAGTTCTTC. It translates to CASSFLAAYNEQFF. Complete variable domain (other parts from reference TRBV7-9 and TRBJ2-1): DTGVSQNPRHKITKRGQNVTFRCDPISEHNRLYWYRQTLGQGPEFLTYFQNEAQLEKSRLLSDRFSAERPKGSFSTLEIQRTEQGDSAMYLCASSFLAAYNEQFFGPGTRLTVL.

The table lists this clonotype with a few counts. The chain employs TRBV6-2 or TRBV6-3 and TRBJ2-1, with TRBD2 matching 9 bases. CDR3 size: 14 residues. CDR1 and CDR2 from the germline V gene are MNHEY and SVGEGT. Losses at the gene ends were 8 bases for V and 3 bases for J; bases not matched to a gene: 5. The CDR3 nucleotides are TGTGCCAGCTCCGGGACTAGCATCTACAATGAGCAGTTCTTC. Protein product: CASSGTSIYNEQFF.

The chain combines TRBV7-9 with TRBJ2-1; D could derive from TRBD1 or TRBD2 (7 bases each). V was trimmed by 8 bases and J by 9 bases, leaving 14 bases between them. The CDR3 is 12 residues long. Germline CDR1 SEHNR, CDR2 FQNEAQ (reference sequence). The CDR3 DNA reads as TGTGCCAGCCAGGGGGGGCCAGGTGAGCAGTTCTTC. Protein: CASQGGPGEQFF. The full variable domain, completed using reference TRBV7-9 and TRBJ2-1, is DTGVSQNPRHKITKRGQNVTFRCDPISEHNRLYWYRQTLGQGPEFLTYFQNEAQLEKSRLLSDRFSAERPKGSFSTLEIQRTEQGDSAMYLCASQGGPGEQFFGPGTRLTVL.

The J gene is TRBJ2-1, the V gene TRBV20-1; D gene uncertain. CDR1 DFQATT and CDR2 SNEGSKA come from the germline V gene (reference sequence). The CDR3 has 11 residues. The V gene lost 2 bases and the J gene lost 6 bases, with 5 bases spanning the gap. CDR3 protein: CSARKSNEQFF. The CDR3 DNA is TGCAGTGCTAGAAAGAGCAATGAGCAGTTCTTC.